This section outlines one T cell receptor beta chain sequence together with its context. Antigen specificity is unknown. The sample originates from a study of shared clonotypes between healthy human individuals. Findings of the study overall: Few donors restricted represented genetic and exposure-history diversity. Incomplete sequencing of sorted subsets was indicated by rarefaction despite large depth.

J was trimmed by 1 base and V by 3 bases; bases with no gene match: 16. The CDR3 is 19 amino acids. Germline values: CDR1 MNHNS, CDR2 SASEGT. Only in-frame clones appear in the TCRdb table, and some are missing; sequencing was by immunoSEQ multiplex PCR. This sample has about 980,000 clones; over 75% occur once, and the top ten carry about 1.5%. The sequenced material came from memory CD4+ T cells sorted from blood. Stated subset: CD45RA-negative fraction. This TCR derives from a man aged 18 to 29 in good health. The genes are TRBV6-1 and TRBJ2-7, with TRBD1 matching over 9 bases. This chain's CDR3 is CASSDPRTGVVVRSYEQYF. The CDR3 coding sequence is TGTGCCAGCAGTGATCCGCGGACAGGGGTCGTTGTACGGTCCTACGAGCAGTACTTC.